These 20 T cell receptor beta chains were all obtained from the same sample, sequenced in a study of cytomegalovirus exposure and HLA in healthy donors. The PCR employed 60 Vbeta primers together with 13 Jbeta primers. TCRdb keeps only in-frame clones here, not all; method: immunoSEQ multiplex PCR. The top ten clones hold 0.95% to 1.5% of a sample with some 150,000 clones, approximately 80% of them seen once. Sequencing input: PBMCs. The receptors were sampled from a woman aged 45 to 65 in good health and CMV-seronegative.

The gene calls are TRBV4-1 and TRBJ2-5; D is unclear. Trimming removed 2 bases at V and 2 bases at J, with 15 bases between. CDR3 length equals 16 residues. Germline-derived CDR1 and CDR2 are MGHRA and YSYEKL. CDR3 amino acids: CASSQRYAANQETQYF. As DNA, the CDR3 is TGCGCCAGCAGCCAACGTTACGCGGCAAATCAAGAGACCCAGTACTTC.

This chain joins TRBV10-2 and TRBJ1-4; 7 positions agree with TRBD1. The CDR3 loop spans 17 amino acids. Trimming removed 5 bases from V and 0 bases from J; junction bases left unmatched: 9. The germline gives CDR1 WSHSY, CDR2 SAAADI. The CDR3 region has the DNA TGCGCCAGCAGTAACGAACAGGGGACAGCAACTAATGAAAAACTGTTTTTT. Its protein is CASSNEQGTATNEKLFF.

The chain uses TRBV28 and TRBJ2-7, with a weak D call TRBD1 (5 bases). Looked up from germline, CDR1 is MDHEN and CDR2 is SYDVKM. CDR3 length: 16 residues. V lost 2 bases and J 2 bases, leaving 16 bases between the germline ends. This CDR3 reads CASSLLQEWPPYEQYF. The CDR3 DNA reads TGTGCCAGCAGTTTACTACAGGAATGGCCCCCCTACGAGCAGTACTTC.

The chain recombines TRBV28 with TRBJ2-5; D is perhaps TRBD2 (6 bases). This CDR3 comprises 13 residues. Trimming removed 10 bases from V and 4 bases from J, with 16 bases in between. The germline V gene has CDR1 MDHEN and CDR2 SYDVKM. CDR3 protein: CATRTGTPETQYF. The CDR3 DNA sequence: TGTGCCACCAGGACCGGGACTCCAGAGACCCAGTACTTC.

The chain carries TRBV6-6 and TRBJ1-2, with no clear D. V lost 1 base, J lost 8 bases, and 8 bases lay in between. The CDR3 spans 12 residues. Germline CDR1 MNHNY, CDR2 SVGAGI (reference sequence). The CDR3 DNA sequence: TGTGCCAGCAGTTACTTTCTCGGGGGCTACACCTTC. It specifies CASSYFLGGYTF.

In nucleotides, the CDR3 is TGTGCCAGCAGCGTAGATGCGGGCATGAACACTGAAGCTTTCTTT. Its translation is CASSVDAGMNTEAFF. The chain has TRBV9 and TRBJ1-1; no reliable D call. Germline V lookup: CDR1 SGDLS, CDR2 YYNGEE. This CDR3 contains 15 residues. V gave up 0 bases and J gave up 0 bases, with 9 bases separating them.

This clone was counted a single time. Other DNA sequences in this sample translate to the same CDR3. The rearrangement joins TRBV28 to TRBJ1-2; TRBD1 matches at 9 bases. This CDR3 region has 13 residues. Germline CDR1 and CDR2: MDHEN and SYDVKM. V lost 6 bases and J lost 8; bases outside the gene matches: 7. The CDR3 loop reads CASSPGQGGGYTF. The CDR3 nucleotides are TGTGCCAGCAGCCCGGGACAGGGAGGCGGCTACACCTTC.

V gene TRBV6-8 combines with J gene TRBJ2-5; a weak D match, TRBD2 (7 bases). The germline CDR1 and CDR2 sequences are MNHGY and SAAAGT. The CDR3 runs 15 residues. Trimming left V 4 bases short and J 6 bases short, with 18 bases between. CDR3 nucleotide sequence: TGTGCCAGCAGTTCTCACCGAGGGGGGGTCCAGACCCAGTACTTC. This encodes CASSSHRGGVQTQYF.

This clone was picked up one time. The V and J genes are TRBV5-5 and TRBJ2-5, with TRBD2 identical over 7 bases. TRBJ2-7 explains the end of the DNA better; the J call may be wrong. There are 14 residues in the CDR3. Germline lookup yields CDR1 SGHKS and CDR2 YYEKEE (reference sequence). The CDR3 sequence: CASSTGLEIYEQYF. CDR3 DNA sequence: TGTGCCAGCAGCACTGGACTAGAAATATACGAGCAGTACTTC.

This clone has only one observation. The genes are TRBV7-3 and TRBJ2-5; D unresolved. Trimming shortened V by 4 bases and J by 5 bases, and 11 bases separated the two germline ends. The germline CDR1 and CDR2 sequences are SGHTA and FQGTGA. The CDR3 totals 13 residues. The CDR3 DNA reads as TGTGCCAGCAGCTCGACGCTCGGGGAGACCCAGTACTTC. Translation: CASSSTLGETQYF.

The V and J genes are TRBV7-2 and TRBJ1-3; maybe TRBD1 (5 bases). The CDR3 runs to 15 residues. Germline values: CDR1 SGHTA, CDR2 FQGNSA. V was trimmed by 5 bases and J by 4 bases, leaving 15 bases between them. This CDR3 reads CASSLSDSEGNTIYF. The CDR3 DNA is TGTGCCAGCAGCCTCTCCGACAGTGAAGGAAACACCATATATTTT.

The rearrangement links TRBV9 to TRBJ1-1; 10 bases fit TRBD1. The CDR3 totals 16 residues. Germline V gives CDR1 SGDLS, CDR2 YYNGEE. Trimming took 0 bases from V and 2 from J; bases not matched to a gene: 4. Written as DNA, the CDR3 is TGTGCCAGCAGCGTAGGGACAGGGGGGGCTAACACTGAAGCTTTCTTT. It is translated as CASSVGTGGANTEAFF.

CDR3 sequence reads: CASSQDSTDYEQYF. CDR3 DNA: TGCGCCAGCAGCCAAGATTCGACAGACTACGAGCAGTACTTC. V gene TRBV4-3 combines with J gene TRBJ2-7, with D perhaps matching TRBD1 (5 bases). From germline, CDR1 is LGHNA and CDR2 YSLEER. With 0 bases removed from V and 3 bases from J, the gap between germline ends came to 9 bases. This CDR3 region has 14 residues.

The CDR3 loop is CASTLFGRGSYEQYF. The DNA of the CDR3 is TGTGCCAGCACCCTCTTCGGTCGAGGGAGCTACGAGCAGTACTTC. The rearrangement links TRBV28 to TRBJ2-7; perhaps TRBD2 as D (5 bases). The CDR3 runs 15 residues. Germline CDR1 and CDR2: MDHEN and SYDVKM. With 7 bases removed from V and 3 bases from J, the gap between germline ends came to 19 bases.

This chain connects TRBV27 to TRBJ1-1, with D perhaps matching TRBD1 (6 bases). The CDR3 covers 14 residues. CDR1 and CDR2 from the germline V gene are MNHEY and SMNVEV (reference sequence). Trimming pared 5 bases from V and 4 bases from J, leaving 14 bases between. The CDR3 bases are TGTGCCAGCAGTCTTTTGGGGGCCGGCACTGAAGCTTTCTTT. Its protein is CASSLLGAGTEAFF.

This clone was seen a handful of times. CDR3 loop: CASSQVRQLNTEAFF. CDR3 coding DNA: TGTGCCAGCAGCCAAGTCCGACAGCTGAACACTGAAGCTTTCTTT. The chain combines TRBV4-2 with TRBJ1-1; D perhaps matches TRBD1 (5 bases). Germline values: CDR1 LGHNA, CDR2 YNFKEQ. This CDR3 is built from 15 residues. The V end was cut by 1 base, the J end by 0 bases, with 9 bases between.

A single count supports this clone. An end of the junction differs from the germline gene, which may be a read error. The chain carries TRBV7-9 and TRBJ1-2; D is unresolved. CDR3 length equals 12 residues. The germline V gene encodes CDR1 SEHNR and CDR2 FQNEAQ (reference sequence). CDR3 coding DNA: TGTTCCAGCAGCATCGACACCTTCGGCTACACCTTC. Translation: CSSSIDTFGYTF.

The chain is built from TRBV12-5 and TRBJ2-7; the D gene is possibly TRBD2 (5 bases). The CDR3 covers 13 residues. V was clipped by 7 bases and J by 6 bases, with 16 bases between them. Germline V gene sequence: CDR1 LGHNT, CDR2 FRNRAP. The CDR3 DNA sequence: TGTGCTAGTGCCACAACCCGCCGGGGCGAGCAGTACTTC. Translation gives CASATTRRGEQYF. Full variable domain (outside the CDR3, taken from reference TRBV12-5 and TRBJ2-7): DARVTQTPRHKVTEMGQEVTMRCQPILGHNTVFWYRQTMMQGLELLAYFRNRAPLDDSGMPKDRFSAEMPDATLATLKIQPSEPRDSAVYFCASATTRRGEQYFGPGTRLTVT.

The CDR3 DNA reads as TGTGCCAGCAGCTTAGCCCTGGGACAGGGTATCTACGAGCAGTACTTC. Translation: CASSLALGQGIYEQYF. The chain links TRBV7-2 to TRBJ2-7, with 9 bases lining up with TRBD1. The trim removed 0 bases at V and 3 bases at J, leaving 6 bases unmatched. Germline V lookup: CDR1 SGHTA, CDR2 FQGNSA. This CDR3 is 16 amino acids long.

This clone appeared a single time. The rearrangement links TRBV4-3 to TRBJ1-2, with D possibly being TRBD1 (5 bases). The CDR3 covers 13 residues. Germline-derived CDR1 and CDR2 are LGHNA and YSLEER. Trimming left V 1 base short and J 9 bases short, with 12 bases between. The CDR3 spells CASSQVGQGSYTF. The CDR3 DNA reads TGCGCCAGCAGCCAAGTAGGGCAGGGCAGCTACACCTTC.